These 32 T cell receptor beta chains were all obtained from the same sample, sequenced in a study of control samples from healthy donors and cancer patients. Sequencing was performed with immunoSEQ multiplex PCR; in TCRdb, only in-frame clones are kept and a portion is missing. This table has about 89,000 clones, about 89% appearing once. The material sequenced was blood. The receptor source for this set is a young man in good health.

DNA for the CDR3: TGTGCCAGCAGCCACGTGGTGGGATCAGCGCAGACCCAGTACTTC. It yields the protein CASSHVVGSAQTQYF. The chain has TRBV7-9 and TRBJ2-5, with no clear D. Trimming removed 5 bases from V and 6 bases from J, with 19 bases in between. Looked up from germline, CDR1 is SEHNR and CDR2 is FQNEAQ (reference sequence). The CDR3 contains 15 residues.

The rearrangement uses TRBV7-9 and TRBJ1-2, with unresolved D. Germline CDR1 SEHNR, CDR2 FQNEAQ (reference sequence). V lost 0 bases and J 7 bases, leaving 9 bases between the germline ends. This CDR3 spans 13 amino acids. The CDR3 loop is CASSLARLGGYTF. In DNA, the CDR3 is TGTGCCAGCAGCTTAGCCAGGTTGGGTGGCTACACCTTC.

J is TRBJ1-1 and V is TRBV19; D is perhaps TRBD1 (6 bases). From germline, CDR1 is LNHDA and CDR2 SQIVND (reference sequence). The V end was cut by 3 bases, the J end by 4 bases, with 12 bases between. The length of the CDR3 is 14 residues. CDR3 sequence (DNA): TGTGCCAGTAGTATGCAAGGGGGGAGCACTGAAGCTTTCTTT. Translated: CASSMQGGSTEAFF. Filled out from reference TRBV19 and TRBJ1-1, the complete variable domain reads DGGITQSPKYLFRKEGQNVTLSCEQNLNHDAMYWYRQDPGQGLRLIYYSQIVNDFQKGDIAEGYSVSREKKESFPLTVTSAQKNPTAFYLCASSMQGGSTEAFFGQGTRLTVV.

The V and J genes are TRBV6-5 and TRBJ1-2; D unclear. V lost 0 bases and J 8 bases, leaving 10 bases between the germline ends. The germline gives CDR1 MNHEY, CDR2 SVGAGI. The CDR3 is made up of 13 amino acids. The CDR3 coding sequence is TGTGCCAGCAGTTACTCTGTCGGTGCGGGCTACACCTTC. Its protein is CASSYSVGAGYTF.

DNA for the CDR3: TGTGCCAGCAGCCACCCGGGACTAGCGGGGGGGAGTGACGAGCAGTACGTC. Translation: CASSHPGLAGGSDEQYV. The V and J genes are TRBV7-8 and TRBJ2-7, with 16 bases aligning to TRBD2. This CDR3 is 17 amino acids long. Trimming removed 5 bases from V and 5 bases from J; junction bases left unmatched: 9. CDR1 and CDR2 from the germline V gene are SGHVS and FQNEAQ.

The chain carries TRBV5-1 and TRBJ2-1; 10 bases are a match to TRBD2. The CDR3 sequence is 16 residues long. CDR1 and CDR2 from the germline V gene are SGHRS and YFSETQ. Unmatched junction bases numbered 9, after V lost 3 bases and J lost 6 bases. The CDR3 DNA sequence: TGCGCCAGCAGCTCCTTCACCGGGACTAGCGTCAATGAGCAGTTCTTC. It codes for CASSSFTGTSVNEQFF.

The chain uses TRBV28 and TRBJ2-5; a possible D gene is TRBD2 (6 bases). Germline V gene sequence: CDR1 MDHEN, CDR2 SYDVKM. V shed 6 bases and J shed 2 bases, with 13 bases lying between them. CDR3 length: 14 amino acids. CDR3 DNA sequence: TGTGCCAGCAGCCTAAATGGACTACAAGAGACCCAGTACTTC. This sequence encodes CASSLNGLQETQYF.

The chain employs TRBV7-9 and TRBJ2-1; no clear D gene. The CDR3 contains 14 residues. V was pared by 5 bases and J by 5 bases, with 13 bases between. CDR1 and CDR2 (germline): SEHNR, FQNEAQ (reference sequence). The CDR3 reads CASSQFDTHNEQFF. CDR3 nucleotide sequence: TGTGCCAGCAGCCAATTCGACACCCACAATGAGCAGTTCTTC.

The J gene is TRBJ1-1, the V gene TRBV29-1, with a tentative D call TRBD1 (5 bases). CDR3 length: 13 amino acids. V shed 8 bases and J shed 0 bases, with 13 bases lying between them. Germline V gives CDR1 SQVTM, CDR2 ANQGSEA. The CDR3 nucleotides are TGCAGCTCCTCGGGGCAGCTGAACACTGAAGCTTTCTTT. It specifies CSSSGQLNTEAFF. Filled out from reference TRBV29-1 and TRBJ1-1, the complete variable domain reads SAVISQKPSRDICQRGTSLTIQCQVDSQVTMMFWYRQQPGQSLTLIATANQGSEATYESGFVIDKFPISRPNLTFSTLTVSNMSPEDSSIYLCSSSGQLNTEAFFGQGTRLTVV.

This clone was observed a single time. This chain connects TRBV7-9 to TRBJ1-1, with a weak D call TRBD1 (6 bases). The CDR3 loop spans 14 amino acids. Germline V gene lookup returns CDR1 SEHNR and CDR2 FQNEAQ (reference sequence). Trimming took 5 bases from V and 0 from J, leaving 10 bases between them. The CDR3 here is CASSPGHLNTEAFF. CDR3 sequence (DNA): TGTGCCAGCAGCCCGGGACACCTGAACACTGAAGCTTTCTTT.

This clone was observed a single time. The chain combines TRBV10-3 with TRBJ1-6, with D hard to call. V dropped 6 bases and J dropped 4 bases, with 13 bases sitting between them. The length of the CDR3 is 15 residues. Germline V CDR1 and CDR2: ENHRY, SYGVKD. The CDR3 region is CAIRDEGQYNSPLHF. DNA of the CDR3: TGTGCCATCAGGGACGAAGGGCAATATAATTCACCCCTCCACTTT.

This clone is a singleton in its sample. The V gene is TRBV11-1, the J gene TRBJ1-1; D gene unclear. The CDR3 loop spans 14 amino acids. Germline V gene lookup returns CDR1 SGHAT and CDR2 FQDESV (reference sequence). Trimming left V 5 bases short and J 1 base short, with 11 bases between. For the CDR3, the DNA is TGTGCCAGCAGCCACGGACGGGGGAACACTGAAGCTTTCTTT. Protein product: CASSHGRGNTEAFF.

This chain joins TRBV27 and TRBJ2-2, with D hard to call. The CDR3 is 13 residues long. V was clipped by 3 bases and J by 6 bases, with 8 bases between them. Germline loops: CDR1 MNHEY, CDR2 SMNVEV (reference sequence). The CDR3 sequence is CASSLLGSGELFF. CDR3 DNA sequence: TGTGCCAGCAGTTTGTTAGGGTCCGGGGAGCTGTTTTTT.

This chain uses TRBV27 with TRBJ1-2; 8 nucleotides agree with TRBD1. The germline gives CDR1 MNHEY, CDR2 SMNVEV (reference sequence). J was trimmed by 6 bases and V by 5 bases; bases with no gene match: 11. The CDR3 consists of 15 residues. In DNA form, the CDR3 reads TGTGCCAGCAGTGACCCCGGGACAGGCTCTCATGGCTACACCTTC. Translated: CASSDPGTGSHGYTF.

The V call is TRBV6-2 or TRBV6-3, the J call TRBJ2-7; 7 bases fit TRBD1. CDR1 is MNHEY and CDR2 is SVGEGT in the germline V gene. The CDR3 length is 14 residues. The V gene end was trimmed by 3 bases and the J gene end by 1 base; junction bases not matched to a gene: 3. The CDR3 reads CASSYPGQSYEQYF. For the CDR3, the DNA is TGTGCCAGCAGTTATCCGGGACAGTCCTACGAGCAGTACTTC.

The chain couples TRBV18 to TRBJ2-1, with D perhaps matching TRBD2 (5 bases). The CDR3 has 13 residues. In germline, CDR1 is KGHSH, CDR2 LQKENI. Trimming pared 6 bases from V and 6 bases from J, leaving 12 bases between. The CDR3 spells CASSLAGVNEQFF. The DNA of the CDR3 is TGTGCCAGCTCCCTAGCTGGGGTCAATGAGCAGTTCTTC.

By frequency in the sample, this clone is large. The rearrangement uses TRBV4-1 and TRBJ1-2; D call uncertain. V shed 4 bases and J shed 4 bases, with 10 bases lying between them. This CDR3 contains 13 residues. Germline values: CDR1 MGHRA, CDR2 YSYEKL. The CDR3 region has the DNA TGCGCCAGCAGCCCTCAGAGCCTCTATGGCTACACCTTC. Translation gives CASSPQSLYGYTF.

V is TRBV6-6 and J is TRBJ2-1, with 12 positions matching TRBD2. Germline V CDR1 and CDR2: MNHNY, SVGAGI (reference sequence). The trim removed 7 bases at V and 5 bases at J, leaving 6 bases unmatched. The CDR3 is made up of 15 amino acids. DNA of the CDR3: TGTGCCAGCACCTCACTAGCGGGGGGTAACAATGAGCAGTTCTTC. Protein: CASTSLAGGNNEQFF.

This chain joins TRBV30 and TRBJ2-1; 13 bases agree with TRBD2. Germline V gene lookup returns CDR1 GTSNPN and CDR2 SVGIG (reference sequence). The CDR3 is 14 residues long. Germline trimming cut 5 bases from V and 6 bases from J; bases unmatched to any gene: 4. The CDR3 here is CAWSTSGGANEQFF. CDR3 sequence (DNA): TGTGCCTGGTCCACTAGCGGGGGGGCCAATGAGCAGTTCTTC.

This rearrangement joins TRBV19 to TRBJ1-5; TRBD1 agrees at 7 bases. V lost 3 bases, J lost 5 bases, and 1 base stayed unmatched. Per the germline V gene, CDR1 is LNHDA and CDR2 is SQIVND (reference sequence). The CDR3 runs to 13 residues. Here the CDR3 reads CASSMGTDQPQHF. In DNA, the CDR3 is TGTGCCAGTAGTATGGGGACAGATCAGCCCCAGCATTTT.

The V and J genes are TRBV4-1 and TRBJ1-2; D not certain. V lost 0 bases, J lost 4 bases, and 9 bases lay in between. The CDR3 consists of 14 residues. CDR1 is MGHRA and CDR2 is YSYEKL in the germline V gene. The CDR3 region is CASSQDPGPYGYTF. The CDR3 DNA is TGCGCCAGCAGCCAAGACCCAGGCCCCTATGGCTACACCTTC.

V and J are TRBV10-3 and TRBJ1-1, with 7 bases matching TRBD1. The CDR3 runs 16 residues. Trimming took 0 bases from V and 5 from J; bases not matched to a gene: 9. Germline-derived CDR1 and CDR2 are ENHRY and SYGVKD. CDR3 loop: CAISESRGGAVTEAFF. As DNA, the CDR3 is TGTGCCATCAGTGAGTCGAGAGGGGGCGCGGTTACTGAAGCTTTCTTT.

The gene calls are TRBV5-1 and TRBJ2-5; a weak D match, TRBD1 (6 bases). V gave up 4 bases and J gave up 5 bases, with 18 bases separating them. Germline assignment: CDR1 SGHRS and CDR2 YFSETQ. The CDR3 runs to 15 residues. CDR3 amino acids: CASSPGHQAGETQYF. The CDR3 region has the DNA TGCGCCAGCAGCCCGGGACACCAGGCAGGGGAGACCCAGTACTTC.

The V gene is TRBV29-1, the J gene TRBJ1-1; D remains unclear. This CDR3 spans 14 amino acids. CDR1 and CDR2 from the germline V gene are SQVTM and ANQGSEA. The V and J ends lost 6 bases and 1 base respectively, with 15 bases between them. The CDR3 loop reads CSVLRTDQNTEAFF. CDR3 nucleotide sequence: TGCAGCGTCCTCAGAACAGACCAGAACACTGAAGCTTTCTTT.

The CDR3 DNA sequence: TGTGCCACCAGCAGAGATCTAACTAATGAAAAACTGTTTTTT. This translates into CATSRDLTNEKLFF. The rearrangement uses TRBV15 and TRBJ1-4; D gene uncertain. The V gene lost 0 bases and the J gene lost 1 base, with 3 bases spanning the gap. CDR3 size: 14 residues. The germline V gene has CDR1 LNHNV and CDR2 YYDKDF (reference sequence).

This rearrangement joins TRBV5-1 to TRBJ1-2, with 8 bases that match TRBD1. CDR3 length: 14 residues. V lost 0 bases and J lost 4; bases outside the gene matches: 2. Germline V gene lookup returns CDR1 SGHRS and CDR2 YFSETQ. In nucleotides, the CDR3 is TGCGCCAGCAGCTTGGCAGGGGGCTCCTATGGCTACACCTTC. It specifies CASSLAGGSYGYTF.

The CDR3 bases are TGTGCCAGCAGTTTTAGCGGGGGGGCCTACAATGAGCAGTTCTTC. It encodes CASSFSGGAYNEQFF. The rearrangement links TRBV6-5 to TRBJ2-1; 11 bases match TRBD2. CDR3 length: 15 amino acids. V lost 4 bases, J lost 2 bases, and 1 base stayed unmatched. Per the germline V gene, CDR1 is MNHEY and CDR2 is SVGAGI.

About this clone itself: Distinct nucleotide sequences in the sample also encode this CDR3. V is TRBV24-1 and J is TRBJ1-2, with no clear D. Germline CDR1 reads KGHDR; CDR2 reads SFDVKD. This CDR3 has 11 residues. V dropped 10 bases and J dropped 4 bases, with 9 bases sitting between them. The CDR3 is CATSGGYGYTF. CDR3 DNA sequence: TGTGCCACTTCGGGTGGCTATGGCTACACCTTC.

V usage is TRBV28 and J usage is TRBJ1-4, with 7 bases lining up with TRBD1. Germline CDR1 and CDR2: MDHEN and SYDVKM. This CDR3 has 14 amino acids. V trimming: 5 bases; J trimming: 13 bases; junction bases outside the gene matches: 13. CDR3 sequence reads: CASSPGQTQGGLFF. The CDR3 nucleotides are TGTGCCAGCAGTCCCGGACAGACCCAGGGGGGACTGTTTTTT.

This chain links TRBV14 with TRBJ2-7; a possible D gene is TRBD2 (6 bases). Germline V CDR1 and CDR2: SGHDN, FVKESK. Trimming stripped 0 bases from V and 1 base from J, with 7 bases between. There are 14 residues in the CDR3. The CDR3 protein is CASSQDAGSYEQYV. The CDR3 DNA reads TGTGCCAGCAGCCAAGATGCGGGGTCCTACGAGCAGTACGTC.

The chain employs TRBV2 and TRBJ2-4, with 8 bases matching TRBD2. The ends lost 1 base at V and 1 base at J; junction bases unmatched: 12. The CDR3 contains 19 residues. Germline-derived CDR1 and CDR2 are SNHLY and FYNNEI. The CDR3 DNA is TGTGCCAGCAGTGAAGACGTTTATGGACTAGCACCCGCCAAAAACATTCAGTACTTC. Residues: CASSEDVYGLAPAKNIQYF.

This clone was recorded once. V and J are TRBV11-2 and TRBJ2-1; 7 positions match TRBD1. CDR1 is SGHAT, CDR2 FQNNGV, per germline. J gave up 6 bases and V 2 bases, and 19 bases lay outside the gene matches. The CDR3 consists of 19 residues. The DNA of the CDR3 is TGTGCCAGCAGCTTATGGGCAGGACAGGTCGGCGAGTGGGGCAATGAGCAGTTCTTC. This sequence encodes CASSLWAGQVGEWGNEQFF. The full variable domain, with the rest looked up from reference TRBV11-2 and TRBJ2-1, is EAGVAQSPRYKIIEKRQSVAFWCNPISGHATLYWYQQILGQGPKLLIQFQNNGVVDDSQLPKDRFSAERLKGVDSTLKIQPAKLEDSAVYLCASSLWAGQVGEWGNEQFFGPGTRLTVL.